This T cell receptor (beta chain) was identified during a study of monozygotic twins with inflammatory bowel disease. TCRdb re-called the 5' RACE reads, yielding one record per CDR3 amino acid sequence without DNA. The data include about 420,000 distinct CDR3 sequences; the top ten clones carry more than 2%. The CDR3 has 15 residues. The germline V gene encodes CDR1 SEHNR and CDR2 FQNEAQ (reference sequence). The J gene is TRBJ2-1, the V gene TRBV7-9; TCRdb selects TRBD1, and the lack of DNA leaves this call unchecked. The sequenced sample consisted of blood. The origin of this receptor is a human donor with ulcerative colitis or Crohn's disease, or a healthy co-twin of an affected twin (not recorded which). The chain's CDR3 is CASSLVGTTYNEQFF.